These T cell receptor beta chains were read from a single sample in a study of T cell responses to AZD1222 COVID-19 vaccine. Only in-frame clones appear in the TCRdb table, and some are missing; sequencing was by immunoSEQ multiplex PCR. The sample has about 150,000 clones; less than 95% are singletons. The source material was peripheral blood, sampled on day 0 of AZD1222 vaccination. The receptors come from an adult in good health. Both conserved end residues are part of each CDR3. The D gene is left open where the match is weak. Clone size is shown for a subset of rows, as once, few, many or a class of expanded clone.

abundance	d_gene	v_gene	j_gene	CDR3aa	CDR3nt
.	.	TRBV29-1	TRBJ1-1	CSANRNTEAFF	TGCAGCGCAAACAGAAACACTGAAGCTTTCTTT
.	.	TRBV27	TRBJ1-2	CASSLSQGNYGYTF	TGTGCCAGCAGTTTAAGTCAGGGTAACTATGGCTACACCTTC
once	.	TRBV24-1	TRBJ1-1	CATSAAGPVTEAFF	TGTGCCACCAGTGCTGCAGGGCCGGTCACTGAAGCTTTCTTT
.	.	TRBV7-3	TRBJ2-2	CASSLSPVNTGELFF	TGTGCCAGCAGCTTAAGCCCAGTAAACACCGGGGAGCTGTTTTTT
.	TRBD1	TRBV11-1	TRBJ2-1	CASSRRQGANNEQFF	TGTGCCAGCAGTCGAAGACAGGGGGCAAACAATGAGCAGTTCTTC
few	.	TRBV9	TRBJ1-1	CASSVTGNTEAFF	TGTGCCAGCAGCGTAACAGGGAACACTGAAGCTTTCTTT
.	TRBD1	TRBV30	TRBJ1-2	CAWSVAGGPNYGYTF	TGTGCCTGGAGTGTGGCAGGGGGCCCGAACTATGGCTACACCTTC
few	TRBD2	TRBV19	TRBJ2-1	CARKCWEGRLINEQFF	TGTGCCAGGAAGTGTTGGGAGGGCCGTTTGATCAATGAGCAGTTCTTC
once	.	TRBV21-1	TRBJ2-3	CASSKSKGVDTQYF	TGTGCCAGCAGCAAGAGTAAGGGGGTGGATACGCAGTATTTT
.	.	TRBV28	TRBJ1-3	CASSFQGNTIYF	TGTGCCAGCAGTTTCCAGGGGAACACCATATATTTT